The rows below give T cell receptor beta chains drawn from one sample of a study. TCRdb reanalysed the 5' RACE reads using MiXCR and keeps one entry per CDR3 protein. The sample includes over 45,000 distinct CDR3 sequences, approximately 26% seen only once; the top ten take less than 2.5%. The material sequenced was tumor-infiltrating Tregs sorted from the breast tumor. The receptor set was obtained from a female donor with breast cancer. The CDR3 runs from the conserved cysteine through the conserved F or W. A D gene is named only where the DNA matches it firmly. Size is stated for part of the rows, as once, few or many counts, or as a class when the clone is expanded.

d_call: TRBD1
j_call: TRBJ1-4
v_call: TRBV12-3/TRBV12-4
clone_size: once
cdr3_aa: CASSLLGQGGEKLFF
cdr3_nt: TGTGCCAGCAGTTTGTTAGGACAGGGGGGTGAAAAACTGTTTTTT

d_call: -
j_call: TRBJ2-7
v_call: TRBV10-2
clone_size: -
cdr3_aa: CASMVTAQYEQYF
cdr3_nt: TGCGCCAGCATGGTCACCGCGCAGTACGAGCAGTACTTC

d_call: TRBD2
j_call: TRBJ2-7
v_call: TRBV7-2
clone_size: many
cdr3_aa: CASSIRGSGSYEQYF
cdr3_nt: TGTGCCAGCAGCATAAGGGGTAGCGGGTCTTACGAGCAGTACTTC

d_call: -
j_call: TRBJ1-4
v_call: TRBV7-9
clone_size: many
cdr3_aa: CASSWGDRGEKLFF
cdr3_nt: TGTGCCAGCAGCTGGGGGGACCGGGGTGAAAAACTGTTTTTT

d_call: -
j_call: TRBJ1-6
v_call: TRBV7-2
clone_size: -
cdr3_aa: CASSLGSSSPLHF
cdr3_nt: TGTGCCAGCAGCTTGGGCAGTAGTTCACCCCTCCACTTT

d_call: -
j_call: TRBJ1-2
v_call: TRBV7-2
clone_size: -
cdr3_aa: CASSPVREGGSGYTF
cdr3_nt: TGTGCCAGCAGCCCGGTCCGCGAGGGAGGGAGTGGCTACACCTTC

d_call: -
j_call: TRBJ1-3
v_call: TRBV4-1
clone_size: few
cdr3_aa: CASSQAGLSTSGNTIYF
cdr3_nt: TGCGCCAGCAGCCAAGCGGGACTTTCAACCTCTGGAAACACCATATATTTT

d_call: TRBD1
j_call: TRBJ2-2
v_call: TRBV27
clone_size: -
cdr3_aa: CASFRTGGTGELFF
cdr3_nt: TGTGCCAGCTTTAGGACAGGGGGAACCGGGGAGCTGTTTTTT

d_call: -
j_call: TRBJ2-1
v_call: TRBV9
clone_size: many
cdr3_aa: CASSVALATEQFF
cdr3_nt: TGTGCCAGCAGCGTAGCCTTAGCGACTGAGCAGTTCTTC

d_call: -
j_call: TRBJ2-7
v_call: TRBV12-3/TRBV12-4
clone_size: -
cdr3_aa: CASSLEGSSYEQYF
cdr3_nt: TGTGCCAGCAGTTTGGAGGGGTCCAGCTACGAGCAGTACTTC

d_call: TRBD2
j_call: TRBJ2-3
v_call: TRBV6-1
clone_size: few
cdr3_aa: CASRENQRGTQYF
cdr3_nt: TGTGCCAGCAGGGAGAATCAGCGGGGTACGCAGTATTTT

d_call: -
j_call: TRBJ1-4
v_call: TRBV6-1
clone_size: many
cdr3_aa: CASSEELAGSGEKLFF
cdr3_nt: TGTGCCAGCAGTGAAGAGTTGGCAGGGTCAGGTGAAAAACTGTTTTTT

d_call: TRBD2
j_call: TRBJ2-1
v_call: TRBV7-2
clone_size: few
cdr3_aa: CASSSQSGTSWTNEQFF
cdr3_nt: TGTGCCAGCAGCTCTCAGTCCGGGACTAGTTGGACGAATGAGCAGTTCTTC

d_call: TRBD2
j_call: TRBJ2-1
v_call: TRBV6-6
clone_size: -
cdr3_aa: CASSVAGLQFF
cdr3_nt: TGTGCCAGCAGTGTAGCGGGATTGCAGTTCTTC

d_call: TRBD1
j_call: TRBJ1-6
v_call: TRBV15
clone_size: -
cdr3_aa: CATQNRGNSPLHF
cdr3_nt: TGTGCCACCCAGAACAGGGGAAATTCACCCCTCCACTTT

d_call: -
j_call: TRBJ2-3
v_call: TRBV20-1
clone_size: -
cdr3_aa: CSARRQGSARSTDTQYF
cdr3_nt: TGCAGTGCTAGACGGCAGGGTTCAGCCCGTAGCACAGATACGCAGTATTTT

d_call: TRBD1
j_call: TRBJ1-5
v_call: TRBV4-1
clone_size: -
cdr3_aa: CASSQRDRAYNQPQHF
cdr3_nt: TGCGCCAGCAGCCAACGGGACAGGGCTTACAATCAGCCCCAGCATTTT

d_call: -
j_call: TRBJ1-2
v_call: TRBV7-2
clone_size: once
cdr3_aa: CASSELGQRGTF
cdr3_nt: TGTGCCAGCAGTGAACTCGGTCAGCGTGGCACCTTC

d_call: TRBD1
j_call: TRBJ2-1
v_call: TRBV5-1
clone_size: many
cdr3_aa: CASSLAFVGTGYNEQFF
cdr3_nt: TGCGCCAGCAGCTTGGCCTTTGTTGGGACAGGATACAATGAGCAGTTCTTC

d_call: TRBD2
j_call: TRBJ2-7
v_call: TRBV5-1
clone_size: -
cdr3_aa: CASSSSSGKDEQYF
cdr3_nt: TGCGCCAGCAGCTCGTCTAGCGGGAAAGACGAGCAGTACTTC

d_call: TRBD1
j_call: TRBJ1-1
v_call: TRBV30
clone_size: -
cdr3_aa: CARPGTGNTEAFF
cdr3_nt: TGTGCCCGTCCCGGGACAGGGAACACTGAAGCTTTCTTT

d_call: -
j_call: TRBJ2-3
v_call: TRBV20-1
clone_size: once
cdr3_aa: CSARETFDADAQYF
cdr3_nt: TGCAGTGCTAGAGAGACATTCGACGCAGATGCGCAGTATTTT

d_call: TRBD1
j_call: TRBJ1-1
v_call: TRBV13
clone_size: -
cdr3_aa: CTSSEQDRGFKAFF
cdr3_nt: TGTACCAGCAGCGAACAAGACAGGGGGTTTAAAGCTTTCTTT

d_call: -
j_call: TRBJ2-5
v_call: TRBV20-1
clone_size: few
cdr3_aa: CSAEGERETQYF
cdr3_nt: TGCAGTGCTGAAGGAGAGCGTGAGACCCAGTACTTC

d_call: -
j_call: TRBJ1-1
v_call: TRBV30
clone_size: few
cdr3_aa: CANGDKNTEAFF
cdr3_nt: TGTGCCAACGGGGACAAGAACACTGAAGCTTTCTTT

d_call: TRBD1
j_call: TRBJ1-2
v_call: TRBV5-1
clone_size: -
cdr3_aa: CASSLSGQGSYGYTF
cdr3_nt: TGCGCCAGCAGCTTAAGCGGACAGGGGAGCTATGGCTACACCTTC

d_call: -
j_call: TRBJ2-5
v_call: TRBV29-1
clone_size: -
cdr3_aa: CSVGPGMETQYF
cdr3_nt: TGCAGCGTTGGACCTGGAATGGAGACCCAGTACTTC

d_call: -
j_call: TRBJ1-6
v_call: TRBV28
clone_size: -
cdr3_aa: CASSRELYNSPLRF
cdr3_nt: TGTGCCAGCAGCCGAGAGCTTTATAATTCACCCCTCCGCTTT

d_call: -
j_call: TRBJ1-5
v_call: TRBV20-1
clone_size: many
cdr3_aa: CSAREHGNQPQHF
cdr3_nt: TGCAGTGCTAGAGAACACGGTAATCAGCCCCAGCATTTT